What follows are 2 T cell receptor beta chains derived from one specimen sequenced in a study of T cell responses to AZD1222 COVID-19 vaccine. Using immunoSEQ multiplex PCR, the repertoire was profiled, and TCRdb retains in-frame clones only, with some absent. The table includes 98,000 or so clones, 89% detected once. The sequencing here drew on peripheral blood, taken on day 0 of AZD1222 vaccination. These receptors were taken from an adult in good health.

This sequence joins TRBV7-9 and TRBJ1-6, with D maybe TRBD1 (5 bases). The V and J ends lost 0 bases and 7 bases respectively, with 13 bases between them. The CDR3 extends over 16 amino acids. CDR1 is SEHNR and CDR2 is FQNEAQ in the germline V gene (reference sequence). This CDR3 reads CASSLAGGELNSPLHF. DNA of the CDR3: TGTGCCAGCAGCTTAGCGGGAGGGGAATTAAATTCACCCCTCCACTTT.

This chain connects TRBV24-1 to TRBJ1-6; D uncertain. Germline loops: CDR1 KGHDR, CDR2 SFDVKD. V lost 4 bases and J lost 8, with 14 bases in between. CDR3 size: 15 residues. The CDR3 loop is CATSETPEPHSPLHF. As DNA, the CDR3 is TGTGCCACCAGTGAAACGCCGGAACCGCATTCACCCCTCCACTTT.